These 2 T cell receptor beta chains were sequenced from one sample in a study of early T cells in non-severe SARS-CoV-2 infection listed by TCRdb under 2021. The library was obtained by 5' RACE. The run used a NextSeq 500. Using fastp at Q25 and MiXCR, TCRdb reprocessed the public reads and kept productive beta chains. Each entry merges the rows of one CDR3 protein and shows their most common DNA and genes. Across this sample there are roughly 49,000 distinct CDR3 sequences, with 3.5% to 5% seen only once. The top ten constitute 6% of the sample. The sequenced sample was whole blood. These receptors all stem from an adult who was a healthcare worker with PCR-confirmed SARS-CoV-2 infection or an uninfected control (not recorded which).

Many counts were recorded for this clonotype. J is TRBJ1-6 and V is TRBV7-2; 7 bases align to TRBD1. Germline V CDR1 and CDR2: SGHTA, FQGNSA. This CDR3 has 17 amino acids. With 2 bases clipped from V and 5 bases from J, the junction kept 9 bases outside the gene matches. CDR3 in amino acids: CASSLYPTGVDNSPLHF. CDR3 sequence (DNA): TGTGCCAGCAGCTTATATCCTACAGGGGTGGATAATTCACCCCTCCACTTT.

V is TRBV6-1 and J is TRBJ2-2; 7 nucleotides agree with TRBD1. J was trimmed by 3 bases and V by 7 bases; bases with no gene match: 8. This CDR3 contains 15 residues. Germline V gene data show CDR1 as MNHNS and CDR2 as SASEGT. CDR3 DNA: TGTGCCAGCACCAGGGACAGCCCGGACACCGGGGAGCTGTTTTTT. This codes for CASTRDSPDTGELFF.